This T cell receptor beta chain originates from a study of shared clonotypes between healthy human individuals. Study details: CD4 naive and memory got three plates each, CD8 naive two, CD8 memory one.

General study findings and limits: Represented diversity (both genetic and exposure-history) was limited by the small number of donors. An anticipated effect of sequencing depth on clonotype sharing among donors was recognized.

A split of CD4+ cells into CD45RA+ naive and CD45RA-negative memory subsets was performed. This clone has a single count. Its antigen remains unknown. The repertoire was sequenced with immunoSEQ multiplex PCR; TCRdb's copy has only in-frame clones and lacks some. Among under 650,000 clones, 95% to 97% were seen once, and the ten largest hold 0.05% to 0.07%. This CDR3 has 15 amino acids. The V gene's germline CDR1 is SGHDN and CDR2 FVKESK. The trim removed 3 bases at V and 3 bases at J, leaving 7 bases unmatched. V is TRBV14 and J is TRBJ2-7; 8 bases fit TRBD2. The clonotype originates from a woman in her 30s in good health. Sample: naive CD4+ T cells sorted from blood. Subset meaning: CD45RA+ positively selected. The CDR3 region is CASSHPTSGRYEQYF. The CDR3 nucleotides are TGTGCCAGCAGCCACCCAACTAGCGGCCGCTACGAGCAGTACTTC.